Listed below are T cell receptor beta chains from one sample, sequenced in a study of T cell responses to AZD1222 COVID-19 vaccine. TCRdb keeps only in-frame clones here, not all; method: immunoSEQ multiplex PCR. This table holds around 110,000 clones, more than 75% found once. This specimen consisted of peripheral blood, obtained on day 0 of AZD1222 vaccination. The source is an adult in good health. Each CDR3 is given with its conserved first and last residue. A D gene is named only where the DNA matches it firmly. Size is stated for part of the rows, as once, few or many counts, or as a class when the clone is expanded.

len,abundance,d_gene,j_gene,v_gene,CDR3aa,CDR3nt
12,-,-,TRBJ1-2,TRBV7-9,CASSLGTSGYTF,TGTGCCAGCAGCTTAGGCACATCTGGCTACACCTTC
17,-,-,TRBJ1-3,TRBV7-2,CASSLSSRLSSGNTIYF,TGTGCCAGCAGCTTATCCTCCAGGCTGAGCTCTGGAAACACCATATATTTT
14,-,-,TRBJ2-1,TRBV10-3,CAIKNVGATGEQFF,TGTGCCATCAAAAACGTGGGAGCAACGGGGGAGCAGTTCTTC
14,-,-,TRBJ2-6,TRBV20-1,CSASLGSGANVLTF,TGCAGTGCTAGTCTCGGCTCTGGGGCCAACGTCCTGACTTTC
18,-,TRBD2,TRBJ2-1,TRBV19,CASSIEGQALAGNNEQFF,TGTGCCAGTAGTATAGAGGGTCAGGCACTAGCGGGAAACAATGAGCAGTTCTTC
12,few,-,TRBJ1-6,TRBV3-1/TRBV3-2,CASSQGGVPLHF,TGTGCCAGCAGCCAAGGGGGAGTACCCCTCCACTTT
14,-,-,TRBJ1-3,TRBV28,CASSSPREGNTIYF,TGTGCCAGCAGTTCCCCCCGGGAAGGAAACACCATATATTTT
15,-,-,TRBJ2-1,TRBV18,CASSPRQATYNEQFF,TGTGCCAGCTCACCCAGACAGGCTACCTACAATGAGCAGTTCTTC
13,-,-,TRBJ2-5,TRBV24-1,CATSGHSGETQYF,TGTGCCACCAGTGGGCACTCGGGGGAGACCCAGTACTTC
14,-,TRBD2,TRBJ2-7,TRBV19,CASSIPGRRYEQYF,TGTGCCAGTAGTATCCCCGGGAGGCGCTACGAGCAGTACTTC
15,-,-,TRBJ2-1,TRBV21-1,CASSRDRGSYNEQFF,TGTGCCAGCAGCCGGGACAGGGGTTCCTACAATGAGCAGTTCTTC
15,-,-,TRBJ1-6,TRBV7-3,CASSLTGGWYSPLHF,TGTGCCAGCAGCTTAACTGGCGGCTGGTATTCACCCCTCCACTTT
15,-,-,TRBJ2-4,TRBV4-1,CASSPATGAKNIQYF,TGCGCCAGCAGCCCGGCCACGGGGGCCAAAAACATTCAGTACTTC
10,-,-,TRBJ2-1,TRBV20-1,CSGWWNEQFF,TGCAGTGGCTGGTGGAATGAGCAGTTCTTC
13,-,TRBD1,TRBJ1-1,TRBV6-5,CASRLTGVKEAFF,TGTGCCAGCAGGTTGACAGGGGTCAAAGAAGCTTTCTTT
17,-,-,TRBJ2-2,TRBV5-4,CASSLGVSGANTGELFF,TGTGCCAGCAGCTTGGGGGTTAGCGGAGCGAACACCGGGGAGCTGTTTTTT
19,-,TRBD2,TRBJ2-2,TRBV5-5,CASSLSPRTSGGYTGELFF,TGTGCCAGCAGCTTATCCCCCAGGACTAGCGGGGGTTACACCGGGGAGCTGTTTTTT
13,-,-,TRBJ1-5,TRBV19,CASTGSGSQPQHF,TGTGCCAGTACAGGGTCAGGCAGTCAGCCCCAGCATTTT
13,-,TRBD1,TRBJ2-4,TRBV30,CAWSVGQSDIQYF,TGTGCCTGGAGCGTGGGACAGTCTGACATTCAGTACTTC
19,-,-,TRBJ2-1,TRBV24-1,CATSDSGTVGAPSYNEQFF,TGTGCCACCAGTGATTCGGGAACCGTCGGGGCGCCCTCCTACAATGAGCAGTTCTTC
14,-,-,TRBJ2-6,TRBV6-5,CASGQSSGANVLTF,TGTGCCAGCGGGCAAAGCTCTGGGGCCAACGTCCTGACTTTC
15,-,-,TRBJ2-3,TRBV6-5,CASKPGKTSTDTQYF,TGTGCCAGCAAACCCGGGAAGACTAGCACAGATACGCAGTATTTT
12,few,-,TRBJ1-1,TRBV12-3/TRBV12-4,CASSLLGTEAFF,TGTGCCAGCAGTTTGTTGGGCACTGAAGCTTTCTTT
15,-,-,TRBJ2-2,TRBV13,CASSHQLWNTGELFF,TGTGCCAGCAGCCACCAGCTGTGGAACACCGGGGAGCTGTTTTTT
15,-,-,TRBJ1-5,TRBV20-1,CSASSGAGADQPQHF,TGCAGTGCTAGTTCTGGGGCAGGGGCCGATCAGCCCCAGCATTTT
14,few,-,TRBJ1-1,TRBV7-2,CASSLAAANTEAFF,TGTGCCAGCAGCTTAGCGGCAGCGAACACTGAAGCTTTCTTT
12,once,-,TRBJ1-5,TRBV28,CASSWGGQPQHF,TGTGCCAGCAGTTGGGGGGGTCAGCCCCAGCATTTT
14,-,TRBD1,TRBJ1-4,TRBV5-4,CASSLTGGDEKLFF,TGTGCCAGCAGCTTGACAGGGGGCGATGAAAAACTGTTTTTT
19,few,-,TRBJ2-4,TRBV19,CASSIVVRAEGQAKNIQYF,TGTGCCAGTAGTATAGTCGTGCGAGCGGAGGGGCAAGCCAAAAACATTCAGTACTTC
15,-,-,TRBJ2-7,TRBV7-9,CASSPPGRPPYEQYF,TGTGCCAGCAGCCCCCCCGGGCGGCCCCCCTACGAGCAGTACTTC
18,few,TRBD1,TRBJ1-5,TRBV7-9,CASSLGDRGRFSNQPQHF,TGTGCCAGCAGCTTGGGGGACAGGGGGCGATTTAGCAATCAGCCCCAGCATTTT
13,-,-,TRBJ1-4,TRBV5-4,CASSDTRGDRVFF,TGTGCCAGCAGCGACACGAGAGGGGATAGGGTGTTTTTT
14,-,TRBD1,TRBJ2-2,TRBV6-5,CASRDRGDTGELFF,TGTGCCAGCAGAGACAGGGGGGATACCGGGGAGCTGTTTTTT
12,-,-,TRBJ1-1,TRBV6-5,CASTGVFPEAFF,TGTGCCAGCACAGGGGTATTCCCTGAAGCTTTCTTT
14,-,-,TRBJ1-1,TRBV16,CASSRVPVNTEAFF,TGTGCCAGCAGCCGGGTCCCTGTGAACACTGAAGCTTTCTTT
15,once,-,TRBJ2-3,TRBV19,CASNPAPWSTDTQYF,TGTGCCAGTAACCCCGCACCCTGGAGCACAGATACGCAGTATTTT
12,-,-,TRBJ1-2,TRBV11-1,CASSLGSGGYTF,TGTGCCAGCAGCTTAGGCTCTGGGGGCTACACCTTC
14,-,-,TRBJ1-2,TRBV5-6,CASSLDGPSRGYTF,TGTGCCAGCAGCTTGGACGGGCCCTCCCGGGGCTACACCTTC
15,-,-,TRBJ1-5,TRBV7-9,CASSKSPGANQPQHF,TGTGCCAGCAGCAAAAGCCCAGGGGCCAATCAGCCCCAGCATTTT
15,-,TRBD2,TRBJ2-3,TRBV6-5,CASGIAGAKGDTQYF,TGTGCCAGTGGAATAGCGGGAGCGAAAGGAGATACGCAGTATTTT
13,-,-,TRBJ2-3,TRBV2,CASMGVGTDTQYF,TGTGCCAGCATGGGGGTTGGCACAGATACGCAGTATTTT
15,-,-,TRBJ2-5,TRBV11-3,CASSLGGTTRETQYF,TGTGCCAGCAGCTTAGGTGGGACAACAAGGGAGACCCAGTACTTC
16,-,TRBD2,TRBJ2-2,TRBV6-5,CASSYSTSINTGELFF,TGTGCCAGCAGTTACTCGACTAGCATAAACACCGGGGAGCTGTTTTTT
13,few,-,TRBJ2-1,TRBV19,CASSIGISIEQFF,TGTGCCAGTAGTATCGGCATTTCTATTGAGCAGTTCTTC
14,-,-,TRBJ1-4,TRBV30,CAWSRTAPNEKLFF,TGTGCCTGGAGTAGGACAGCACCTAATGAAAAACTGTTTTTT
14,-,-,TRBJ2-7,TRBV18,CASSPGRSLYEQYF,TGTGCCAGCTCACCAGGGAGGTCACTCTACGAGCAGTACTTC
16,-,-,TRBJ1-3,TRBV19,CASSRSLSNSGNTIYF,TGTGCCAGTAGTAGGTCTCTATCCAACTCTGGAAACACCATATATTTT
14,-,-,TRBJ2-2,TRBV3-1/TRBV3-2,CASKEGQTTGELFF,TGTGCCAGCAAAGAAGGACAAACCACCGGGGAGCTGTTTTTT
12,once,-,TRBJ1-1,TRBV29-1,CSVEAENTEAFF,TGCAGCGTTGAAGCAGAGAACACTGAAGCTTTCTTT
15,-,-,TRBJ1-4,TRBV5-4,CASSLAGGGREKLFF,TGTGCCAGCAGCTTGGCCGGTGGGGGCAGGGAAAAACTGTTTTTT
16,-,TRBD2,TRBJ2-3,TRBV6-4,CASSEGRAGGSDTQYF,TGTGCCAGCAGTGAAGGTCGGGCGGGAGGCTCAGATACGCAGTATTTT
16,-,-,TRBJ2-3,TRBV4-2,CASSQLEGGSPDTQYF,TGTGCCAGCAGCCAACTAGAGGGGGGGAGCCCAGATACGCAGTATTTT
13,-,TRBD1,TRBJ1-5,TRBV12-3/TRBV12-4,CASSPDRVQPQHF,TGTGCCAGCAGTCCCGACAGGGTCCAGCCCCAGCATTTT
16,-,TRBD2,TRBJ2-1,TRBV28,CASSLWASGSYNEQFF,TGTGCCAGCAGTTTATGGGCTAGCGGGAGTTACAATGAGCAGTTCTTC
14,-,TRBD1,TRBJ1-2,TRBV7-2,CASSPDRGTRGYTF,TGCGCCAGCAGCCCCGACAGGGGGACGCGGGGCTACACCTTC
16,-,-,TRBJ1-6,TRBV5-1,CASSLESPDGNSPLHF,TGCGCCAGCAGCTTGGAGTCCCCGGACGGGAATTCACCCCTCCACTTT
17,once,-,TRBJ1-6,TRBV7-9,CASSLAASRSYNSPLHF,TGTGCCAGCAGCTTAGCTGCCTCTCGCTCCTATAATTCACCCCTCCACTTT
13,-,TRBD2,TRBJ2-5,TRBV19,CASGLGIQETQYF,TGTGCCAGTGGACTAGGGATCCAAGAGACCCAGTACTTC
14,-,TRBD1,TRBJ1-5,TRBV5-1,CARCRGHINQPQHF,TGCGCCAGGTGCAGGGGGCATATCAATCAGCCCCAGCATTTT
16,few,TRBD2,TRBJ2-1,TRBV9,CASSVDWAGAPGEQFF,TGTGCCAGCAGCGTCGATTGGGCGGGAGCCCCGGGTGAGCAGTTCTTC